This is a list of T cell receptor beta chains from one sample in a study of T cell changes during pregnancy in multiple sclerosis. The table came from immunoSEQ multiplex PCR; TCRdb's copy has only in-frame clones and leaves some out. The table records 40,000 to 55,000 clones, approximately 92% of them present only once. Here the sequenced sample was CD4+ T cells from peripheral blood mononuclear cells, taken in the third trimester of pregnancy. The receptors stem from a female donor with multiple sclerosis, enrolled in a pregnancy study. The CDR3 runs from the conserved cysteine through the conserved F or W. A D gene is named only where the DNA matches it firmly. Only some rows state a clone size, as once, few, many or a class for expanded clones.

V: TRBV6-6
D: .
J: TRBJ2-1
size: .
DNA: TGTGCCAGCAGTTACCTGGGGCAGATTAACAATGAGCAGTTCTTC
CDR3: CASSYLGQINNEQFF

V: TRBV27
D: .
J: TRBJ1-2
size: .
DNA: TGTGCCAGCAGTTTAAGGTCTGGGGCCTATGGCTACACCTTC
CDR3: CASSLRSGAYGYTF

V: TRBV5-4
D: .
J: TRBJ2-5
size: .
DNA: TGTGCCAGCAGCTCCCCCCTGGGGCGGAAGACCCAGTACTTC
CDR3: CASSSPLGRKTQYF

V: TRBV7-2
D: .
J: TRBJ2-6
size: .
DNA: TGTGCCAGCAGCACCCGAGGGGCAACTAGCAGCTCTGGGGCCAACGTCCTGACTTTC
CDR3: CASSTRGATSSSGANVLTF

V: TRBV11-2
D: TRBD1
J: TRBJ1-5
size: .
DNA: TGTGCCAGCAGCCGCGGGACAGGGAATGCTCAGCCCCAGCATTTT
CDR3: CASSRGTGNAQPQHF

V: TRBV6-5
D: .
J: TRBJ1-1
size: .
DNA: TGTGCCAGGTCCGATCGGGGAAACACTGAAGCTTTCTTT
CDR3: CARSDRGNTEAFF

V: TRBV6-5
D: .
J: TRBJ2-1
size: .
DNA: TGTGCCAGCAAGGGGGACTCCTACAATGAGCAGTTCTTC
CDR3: CASKGDSYNEQFF

V: TRBV9
D: TRBD1
J: TRBJ1-2
size: once
DNA: TGTGCCAGCAGCTCTAAAGGACAGGGTTGGAATGGCTACACCTTC
CDR3: CASSSKGQGWNGYTF

V: TRBV19
D: .
J: TRBJ1-2
size: .
DNA: TGTGCCAGTACTCTAGGGGGACCTAACTATGGCTACACCTTC
CDR3: CASTLGGPNYGYTF

V: TRBV15
D: TRBD1
J: TRBJ2-7
size: .
DNA: TGTGCCACCAGCGGTTGGGACAGGGAAGGGGCCGAGCAGTACTTC
CDR3: CATSGWDREGAEQYF

V: TRBV14
D: TRBD2
J: TRBJ2-5
size: once
DNA: TGTGCCAGCAGCCCTTTCGGGTGGCTAGCGGGAGCCGTATACTTC
CDR3: CASSPFGWLAGAVYF

V: TRBV29-1
D: .
J: TRBJ1-5
size: .
DNA: TGCAGCGTTGTAGACAGCCGGGATAATCAGCCCCAGCATTTT
CDR3: CSVVDSRDNQPQHF

V: TRBV7-8
D: .
J: TRBJ1-4
size: .
DNA: TGTGCCAGCAGCCCAAGACAGCTTGGAAATGAAAAACTGTTTTTT
CDR3: CASSPRQLGNEKLFF

V: TRBV7-3
D: TRBD1
J: TRBJ1-1
size: .
DNA: TGTGCCAGCAGCGCGCCAGGGGGCACTGAAGCTTTCTTT
CDR3: CASSAPGGTEAFF

V: TRBV7-2
D: TRBD1
J: TRBJ2-7
size: .
DNA: TGTGCCAGCAGCACGAGGACAGGGAACGGCCACGAGCAGTACTTC
CDR3: CASSTRTGNGHEQYF

V: TRBV6-1
D: TRBD1
J: TRBJ1-1
size: .
DNA: TGTGCCAGCAGTGAGGGACAGGGAATGAACACTGAAGCTTTCTTT
CDR3: CASSEGQGMNTEAFF

V: TRBV25-1
D: TRBD1
J: TRBJ1-1
size: .
DNA: TGTGCCAGCAGTGAATTGGGGACAGGTAGCATGAACACTGAAGCTTTCTTT
CDR3: CASSELGTGSMNTEAFF

V: TRBV5-1
D: TRBD2
J: TRBJ2-3
size: .
DNA: TGCGCCAGCAGCTTTGGGACTAGCGGGGGGCCTACTAGCACAGATACGCAGTATTTT
CDR3: CASSFGTSGGPTSTDTQYF

V: TRBV29-1
D: TRBD1
J: TRBJ1-5
size: once
DNA: TGCAGCGTTGTGGTCGGACAGGTGAGCAATCAGCCCCAGCATTTT
CDR3: CSVVVGQVSNQPQHF

V: TRBV4-1
D: TRBD1
J: TRBJ2-5
size: once
DNA: TGCGCCAGCAGCCACACGACAGGGATAGAGACCCAGTACTTC
CDR3: CASSHTTGIETQYF

V: TRBV7-9
D: TRBD2
J: TRBJ2-5
size: once
DNA: TGTGCCAGCAGCCCTATCGGGCGGGGGGCCCAAGAGACCCAGTACTTC
CDR3: CASSPIGRGAQETQYF

V: TRBV5-6
D: .
J: TRBJ1-1
size: .
DNA: TGTGCCAGCAGCTCTGAAGGGCTCCGGGGGACTGAAGCTTTCTTT
CDR3: CASSSEGLRGTEAFF

V: TRBV7-2
D: .
J: TRBJ2-3
size: .
DNA: TGTGCCAGCAGCCCTAGGTTAGGCTTCACAGATACGCAGTATTTT
CDR3: CASSPRLGFTDTQYF